This T cell receptor (beta chain) was obtained from a study of T-cell memory formation after mild COVID-19 (dated by TCRdb to the early 2020s). Broadly, across the study: TCR sequence clusters from the two donors were found to be largely donor specific. Longitudinal TCRalpha and TCRbeta repertoire sequencing tracked T-cell clones expanding and contracting after mild COVID-19 in a couple of donors. Two young, previously healthy adult volunteers made up the cohort, one male and one female.

The listed sequencing device is Illumina NovaSeq 6000. cDNA libraries for TCRalpha and TCRbeta were prepared by 5'RACE using constant-segment primers, with sample barcodes and unique molecular identifiers added. RNA was extracted from every sample with Trizol reagent. Amplification of the libraries took two PCR steps, and the second step added a second sample barcode plus Illumina TruSeq adapters. Sequencing of the libraries was done on an Illumina NovaSeq, producing 2 x 150 bp paired-end reads. The authors processed their data as follows. The reads were demultiplexed and collapsed into UMI-guided consensus sequences using migec v1.2.7. Using mixcr v2.1.11, UMI consensuses were aligned to TRA and TRB V and J templates and then assembled into clonotypes. A clonotype was counted as expanded or contracted only if both edgeR and NoisET called the change significant, with noise models trained on biological replicates. For edgeR calls, the thresholds were a false discovery rate-adjusted p below 0.01 and a log2 fold-change of 1. PCA with hierarchical clustering of max-normalized trajectories of the 1000 most abundant clonotypes was used as exploratory dynamics analysis. Separately sequenced CD4+ and CD8+ repertoires were used to assign a CD4 or CD8 phenotype to each responding clone. TCRdb passed the public sequencing reads through fastp at Q25 and MiXCR, retaining productive beta sequences. CDR3 protein sequences are deduplicated, and each keeps its most common genes and DNA. It is TCRdb's table, rather than the study itself, that gives the V and J calls and clone size. For this sample there are fewer than 550,000 distinct CDR3 sequences; approximately 20% appear just once. Jointly, the top ten make up roughly 8.4% of the sample.

General findings and caveats noted by the study authors: The second-wave clones that peaked on day 37 were not confirmed to be SARS-CoV-2 specific. Contracting CD4+ clones were located mainly in the CM and EM memory subsets, whereas CD8+ clones were found to be enriched in EMRA. The study covered only a couple of mild cases, and larger cohorts including severe cases with pre-infection samples were considered necessary. The detection of some responding clones in pre-infection memory suggests that pre-existing cross-reactive memory T cells joined the SARS-CoV-2 response. Clones that contracted from day 15 to 85 showed balanced CD4/CD8 phenotypes, whereas a second wave of clones that expanded from day 15 to 37 leaned towards CD4+.

PBMCs were isolated by Ficoll-Paque density gradient centrifugation. This clonotype came up a few times. There is no known antigen for this receptor. No qualities accompany the bases; no much larger clone lies one base away. Trimming at the junction amounts to 5 bases on V and 1 base on J, and the germline ends lie 20 bases apart. CDR1 and CDR2 are read off the germline V gene as SGDLS and YYNGEE. Including the terminal cysteine and phenylalanine, the CDR3 comprises 17 residues. This entry keeps only the CDR3 DNA: 51 bases, framed from base 1. This clonotype originated in an adult woman who had mild COVID-19 (a few samples of this study predate the infection). The sample titles of this study are shuffled in the database, so cell type and time point are left out; the donor was told from shared clones. The material sequenced was PBMCs or a T cell subset sorted from them (not recorded which). The rearranged segments are TRBV9 and TRBJ2-3; 6 matching bases give a weak D call of TRBD1. The DNA sequence is given as TGTGCCAGCAGTGATACAGGGTTACTGGGTGGCACAGATACGCAGTATTTT. Translated, it gives CASSDTGLLGGTDTQYF. Outside the CDR3, residues come from the reference TRBV9 and TRBJ2-3 proteins, so the full variable domain is: DSGVTQTPKHLITATGQRVTLRCSPRSGDLSVYWYQQSLDQGLQFLIQYYNGEERAKGNILERFSAQQFPDLHSELNLSSLELGDSALYFCASSDTGLLGGTDTQYFGPGTRLTVL.